This TCR beta chain stems from a study of a mutant IDH1 vaccine in newly diagnosed glioma. Time point here: week 11, during vaccination. Doses of 300 ug of mutant IDH1 20-mer peptide were given with topical imiquimod. The method was immunoSEQ multiplex PCR; TCRdb's version includes in-frame clones alone and lacks a portion of them. The sample includes some 130,000 clones, about 82% of them seen just once. This CDR3 contains 13 residues. Germline assignment: CDR1 LNHDA and CDR2 SQIVND (reference sequence). V lost 6 bases to trimming and J lost 4 bases, with 10 bases between them. General observations from the study: Changes in the top peripheral T cell clonotypes seemingly had no bearing on pseudoprogression.

The sample holds a few counts of this clone. What it binds is not known. The sequences come from PBMCs, collected from a glioma patient whose treatment included an IDH1 peptide vaccine. This TCR was sampled from a man aged 40-49 years with glioma. This chain connects TRBV19 to TRBJ1-5; the D is unclear. CDR3 loop: CASRGAGNQPQHF. CDR3 in DNA: TGTGCCAGTAGGGGAGCGGGTAATCAGCCCCAGCATTTT.